The 23 T cell receptor beta chains presented below share a single source sample, sequenced in a study of cytomegalovirus exposure and HLA in healthy donors. Primers included in the PCR were 60 Vbeta and 13 Jbeta primers. Sequencing was performed with immunoSEQ multiplex PCR; in TCRdb, only in-frame clones are kept and a portion is missing. The sample shows 110,000 to 150,000 clones, less than 85% of them seen only once. What was sequenced was PBMCs. The receptors were gathered from a woman aged 55-70 years in good health and CMV-seropositive.

CDR3 bases: TGTGCTAGTGGTTTCGGACAGATTAGCAATCAGCCCCAGCATTTT. Its protein product is CASGFGQISNQPQHF. This chain links TRBV12-5 with TRBJ1-5, with D maybe TRBD1 (6 bases). Trimming left V 3 bases short and J 0 bases short, with 9 bases between. There are 15 residues in the CDR3. Germline-derived CDR1 and CDR2 are LGHNT and FRNRAP.

There are a few counts of this clone. The CDR3 nucleotides read TGTGCCAGCAGTTTTCGTGAGTCCACCGGGGAGCTGTTTTTT. Protein: CASSFRESTGELFF. The J gene is TRBJ2-2, the V gene TRBV27; D is unresolved. The CDR3 runs to 14 residues. The V end lost 3 bases, the J end lost 4 bases, and 9 bases lay between the germline ends. CDR1 is MNHEY and CDR2 is SMNVEV in the germline V gene (reference sequence).

By share of the sample, this clone is medium-sized. The chain combines TRBV5-6 with TRBJ1-1, with unresolved D. V lost 5 bases and J 0 bases, leaving 8 bases between the germline ends. Germline V gene data show CDR1 as SGHDT and CDR2 as YYEEEE. This CDR3 spans 13 amino acids. CDR3: CASSFDMNTEAFF. In DNA form, the CDR3 reads TGTGCCAGCAGTTTCGACATGAACACTGAAGCTTTCTTT. The complete variable domain, with remaining parts taken from reference TRBV5-6 and TRBJ1-1, reads DAGVTQSPTHLIKTRGQQVTLRCSPKSGHDTVSWYQQALGQGPQFIFQYYEEEERQRGNFPDRFSGHQFPNYSSELNVNALLLGDSALYLCASSFDMNTEAFFGQGTRLTVV.

This clone has only a few counts. V and J are TRBV6-5 and TRBJ1-2; TRBD1 matches at 8 bases. The CDR3 sequence is 14 residues long. Germline CDR1 and CDR2: MNHEY and SVGAGI. The trim removed 7 bases at V and 8 bases at J, leaving 12 bases unmatched. CDR3 sequence: CASTQGALLEGYTF. The CDR3 nucleotides read TGTGCCAGCACCCAGGGGGCTTTACTTGAAGGCTACACCTTC.

V usage is TRBV6-1 and J usage is TRBJ1-3; 10 bases match TRBD1. The germline V gene has CDR1 MNHNS and CDR2 SASEGT. V lost 2 bases to trimming and J lost 3 bases; unmatched junction nucleotides: 10. The CDR3 totals 18 residues. The CDR3 sequence is CASSERGDRGRVGNTIYF. In nucleotides, the CDR3 is TGTGCCAGCAGTGAAAGAGGGGACAGGGGAAGAGTTGGAAACACCATATATTTT.

This clone was observed a handful of times. This chain connects TRBV28 to TRBJ1-2; weak D call: TRBD1 (5 bases). The CDR3 length is 16 residues. Trimming took off 6 bases at V and 0 bases at J, with 17 bases between the two ends. The germline V gene has CDR1 MDHEN and CDR2 SYDVKM. The CDR3 here is CASSPSGRGANYGYTF. CDR3 bases: TGTGCCAGCAGCCCTTCGGGGAGGGGAGCTAACTATGGCTACACCTTC.

This clone was observed once. The chain is built from TRBV7-6 and TRBJ2-5; weak D call: TRBD2 (6 bases). The CDR3 covers 15 residues. Germline V gene sequence: CDR1 SGHVS, CDR2 FNYEAQ. V was cut by 5 bases and J by 5 bases, with 18 bases left in between. The CDR3 DNA reads as TGTGCCAGCAGCCCACAGTCGTTAGCGGCGGAGACCCAGTACTTC. Its translation is CASSPQSLAAETQYF. Based on the CDR3 plus reference TRBV7-6 and TRBJ2-5, the full variable domain is GAGVSQSPRYKVTKRGQDVALRCDPISGHVSLYWYRQALGQGPEFLTYFNYEAQQDKSGLPNDRFSAERPEGSISTLTIQRTEQRDSAMYRCASSPQSLAAETQYFGPGTRLLVL.

The chain carries TRBV7-2 and TRBJ2-1; the match to TRBD1 covers 7 bases. Germline-derived CDR1 and CDR2 are SGHTA and FQGNSA. Trimming at V came to 4 bases and at J to 6 bases, leaving 3 bases not matched to a gene. The CDR3 runs to 13 residues. The chain's CDR3 is CASSSGQFNEQFF. As DNA, the CDR3 is TGTGCCAGCAGCTCGGGACAGTTCAATGAGCAGTTCTTC.

This sequence joins TRBV2 and TRBJ1-3; maybe TRBD1 (5 bases). This CDR3 region has 16 residues. Trimming took off 0 bases at V and 8 bases at J, with 17 bases between the two ends. The germline V gene has CDR1 SNHLY and CDR2 FYNNEI. CDR3 sequence: CASSEAVGGKAYTIYF. In nucleotides, the CDR3 is TGTGCCAGCAGTGAAGCGGTGGGGGGTAAGGCGTACACCATATATTTT.

This chain links TRBV5-4 with TRBJ2-1; the D gene is possibly TRBD2 (6 bases). Trimming cost V 0 bases and J 5 bases, with 12 bases left between them. The CDR3 contains 15 residues. CDR1 SGHNT and CDR2 YYREEE come from the germline V gene (reference sequence). CDR3 residues: CASSLAAGSNNEQFF. The CDR3 nucleotides are TGTGCCAGCAGCTTGGCTGCGGGATCCAACAATGAGCAGTTCTTC.

The chain recombines TRBV10-3 with TRBJ2-1, with 8 bases identical to TRBD2. V trimming: 4 bases; J trimming: 6 bases; junction bases outside the gene matches: 8. CDR1 is ENHRY and CDR2 is SYGVKD in the germline V gene. The CDR3 consists of 15 residues. The CDR3 region is CAISAQVSGSNEQFF. The CDR3 DNA sequence: TGTGCCATCAGTGCCCAGGTCAGCGGGAGCAATGAGCAGTTCTTC.

The rearrangement joins TRBV27 to TRBJ1-1; 8 positions agree with TRBD1. Germline-derived CDR1 and CDR2 are MNHEY and SMNVEV (reference sequence). The V segment lost 2 bases and the J segment 7 bases; nucleotides outside the gene matches: 9. The CDR3 contains 15 residues. This CDR3 is CASSLKRTGKSEAFF. Here the CDR3 DNA reads TGTGCCAGCAGTTTAAAAAGGACAGGGAAGAGTGAAGCTTTCTTT.

The rearrangement links TRBV9 to TRBJ2-1; TRBD2 agrees at 8 bases. The CDR3 sequence is 14 residues long. J was trimmed by 8 bases and V by 1 base; bases with no gene match: 5. In germline, CDR1 is SGDLS, CDR2 YYNGEE. This CDR3 is CASSVSGRRDEQFF. The CDR3 bases are TGTGCCAGCAGCGTAAGCGGGAGAAGGGATGAGCAGTTCTTC. Combining the CDR3 with reference TRBV9 and TRBJ2-1 gives the whole variable domain DSGVTQTPKHLITATGQRVTLRCSPRSGDLSVYWYQQSLDQGLQFLIQYYNGEERAKGNILERFSAQQFPDLHSELNLSSLELGDSALYFCASSVSGRRDEQFFGPGTRLTVL.

V gene TRBV4-1 combines with J gene TRBJ2-7, with 7 bases lining up with TRBD2. V lost 0 bases and J lost 6; bases outside the gene matches: 8. The germline V gene has CDR1 MGHRA and CDR2 YSYEKL. The CDR3 is made up of 15 amino acids. DNA of the CDR3: TGCGCCAGCAGCCAAGAGGCGGGAGTATCGTCCGAGCAGTACTTC. Its translation is CASSQEAGVSSEQYF.

In regard to this clone: The sample contains more than one DNA sequence encoding this CDR3. The rearrangement links TRBV5-1 to TRBJ1-4, with TRBD1 as a possible D gene (5 bases). The V gene lost 0 bases and the J gene lost 8 bases, with 11 bases spanning the gap. Germline CDR1 and CDR2: SGHRS and YFSETQ. This CDR3 is built from 14 residues. CDR3 sequence (DNA): TGCGCCAGCAGCTTGGGGCAGGGAGGGGAAAAACTGTTTTTT. This gives the protein CASSLGQGGEKLFF.

This clone has a handful of counts. The J gene is TRBJ2-1, the V gene TRBV19, with TRBD2 identical over 11 bases. In germline, CDR1 is LNHDA, CDR2 SQIVND (reference sequence). V lost 6 bases, J lost 2 bases, and 6 bases stayed unmatched. The CDR3 is made up of 16 amino acids. The CDR3 is CASRLTSGAAYNEQFF. CDR3 DNA: TGTGCCAGTAGATTGACTAGCGGGGCCGCCTACAATGAGCAGTTCTTC.

The chain combines TRBV30 with TRBJ1-4, with D tentatively TRBD1 (6 bases). The V and J ends lost 3 bases and 10 bases respectively, with 9 bases between them. Germline CDR1 and CDR2: GTSNPN and SVGIG (reference sequence). The CDR3 is 11 amino acids. The CDR3 region is CAWRDSTKLFF. The CDR3 region has the DNA TGTGCCTGGAGGGACAGCACAAAACTGTTTTTT.

The J gene is TRBJ2-1, the V gene TRBV5-6; 8 bases are shared with TRBD2. This CDR3 has 15 residues. V gave up 0 bases and J gave up 8 bases; unmatched junction bases: 7. Germline CDR1 and CDR2: SGHDT and YYEEEE. CDR3 coding DNA: TGTGCCAGCAGCTTGGCAGGGACTAGTAGTGATGAGCAGTTCTTC. This codes for CASSLAGTSSDEQFF.

The table lists this clone with a count of one. The chain employs TRBV19 and TRBJ2-1; tentative D call: TRBD1 (5 bases). CDR3 size: 15 residues. V was clipped by 7 bases and J by 2 bases, with 15 bases between them. Germline CDR1 and CDR2: LNHDA and SQIVND (reference sequence). The CDR3 nucleotides are TGTGCCAGTACTAAACAGGACAAACCCTACAATGAGCAGTTCTTC. Translated: CASTKQDKPYNEQFF.

As for this clone: The identical CDR3 is also encoded by other nucleotide sequences in the sample. CDR3 region: CASSLRGPRGVGGETQYF. As DNA, the CDR3 is TGTGCCAGCAGCTTAAGGGGTCCCAGGGGAGTAGGAGGAGAGACCCAGTACTTC. The chain has TRBV7-3 and TRBJ2-5; D might be TRBD1 (6 bases). The germline V gene encodes CDR1 SGHTA and CDR2 FQGTGA. V was trimmed by 1 base and J by 4 bases, leaving 22 bases between them. The CDR3 has 18 amino acids.

The chain links TRBV9 to TRBJ2-7, with TRBD1 matching over 11 bases. The V gene end was trimmed by 0 bases and the J gene end by 4 bases; junction bases not matched to a gene: 3. The germline CDR1 and CDR2 sequences are SGDLS and YYNGEE. The CDR3 sequence is 15 residues long. The CDR3 region is CASSVGGTGGYEQYF. The CDR3 DNA sequence: TGTGCCAGCAGCGTAGGAGGGACAGGGGGGTACGAGCAGTACTTC.

The chain links TRBV28 to TRBJ2-1; TRBD2 matches 12 bases. CDR3 length: 15 residues. The V segment lost 4 bases and the J segment 4 bases; nucleotides outside the gene matches: 2. Germline values: CDR1 MDHEN, CDR2 SYDVKM. The CDR3 sequence is CASSSGLAGYNEQFF. The CDR3 DNA sequence: TGTGCCAGCAGTTCGGGACTAGCGGGTTACAATGAGCAGTTCTTC.

J is TRBJ1-2 and V is TRBV10-1; D is unresolved. The germline V and J ends were trimmed by 6 bases and 8 bases, with 16 bases remaining between them. Germline V gene data show CDR1 as WNHNN and CDR2 as SYGVQD (reference sequence). The CDR3 spans 13 residues. CDR3 sequence (DNA): TGCGCCAGCAGCCTCCATAGGGAGGCGGGCTACACCTTC. This gives the protein CASSLHREAGYTF.